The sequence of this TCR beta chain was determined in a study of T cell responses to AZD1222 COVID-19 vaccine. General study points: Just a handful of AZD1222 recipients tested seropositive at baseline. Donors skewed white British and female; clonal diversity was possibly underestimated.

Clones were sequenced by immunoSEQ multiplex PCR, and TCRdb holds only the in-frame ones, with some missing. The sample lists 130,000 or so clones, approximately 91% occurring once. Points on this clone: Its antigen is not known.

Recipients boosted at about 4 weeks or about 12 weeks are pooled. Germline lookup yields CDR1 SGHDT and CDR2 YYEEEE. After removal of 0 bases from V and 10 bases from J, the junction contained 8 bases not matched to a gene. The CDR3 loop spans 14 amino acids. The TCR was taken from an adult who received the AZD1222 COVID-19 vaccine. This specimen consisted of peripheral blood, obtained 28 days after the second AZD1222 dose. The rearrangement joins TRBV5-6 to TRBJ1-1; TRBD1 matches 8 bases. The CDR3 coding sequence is TGTGCCAGCAGCTTGGCCGTCCAGGGGGCGCGAGCTTTCTTT. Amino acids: CASSLAVQGARAFF.